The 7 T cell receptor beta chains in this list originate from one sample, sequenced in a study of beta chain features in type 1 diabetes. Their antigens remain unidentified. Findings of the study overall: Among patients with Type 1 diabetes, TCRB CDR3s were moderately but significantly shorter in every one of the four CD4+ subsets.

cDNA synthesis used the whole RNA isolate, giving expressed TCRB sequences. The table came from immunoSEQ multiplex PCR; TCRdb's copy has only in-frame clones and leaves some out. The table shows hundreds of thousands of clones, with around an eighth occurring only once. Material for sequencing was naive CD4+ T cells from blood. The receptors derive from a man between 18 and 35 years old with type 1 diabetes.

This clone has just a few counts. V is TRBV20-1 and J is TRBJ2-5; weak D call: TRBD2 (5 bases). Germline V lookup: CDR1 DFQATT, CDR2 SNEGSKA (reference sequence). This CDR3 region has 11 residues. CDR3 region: CSRRNQETQYF. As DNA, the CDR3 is TGCAGCCGGAGGAATCAAGAGACCCAGTACTTC.

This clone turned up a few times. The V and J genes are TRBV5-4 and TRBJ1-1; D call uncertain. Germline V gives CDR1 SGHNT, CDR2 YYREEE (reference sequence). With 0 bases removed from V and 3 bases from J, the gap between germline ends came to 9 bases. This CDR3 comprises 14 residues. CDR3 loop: CASSLVPEDTEAFF. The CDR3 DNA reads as TGTGCCAGCAGCTTGGTTCCGGAGGACACTGAAGCTTTCTTT.

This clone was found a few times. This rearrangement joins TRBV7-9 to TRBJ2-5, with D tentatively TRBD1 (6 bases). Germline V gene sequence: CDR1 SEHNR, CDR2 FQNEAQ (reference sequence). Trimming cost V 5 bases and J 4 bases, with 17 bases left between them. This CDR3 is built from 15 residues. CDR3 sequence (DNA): TGTGCCAGCAGCCCTGGGGGCGGACAGCGAGAGACCCAGTACTTC. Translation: CASSPGGGQRETQYF.

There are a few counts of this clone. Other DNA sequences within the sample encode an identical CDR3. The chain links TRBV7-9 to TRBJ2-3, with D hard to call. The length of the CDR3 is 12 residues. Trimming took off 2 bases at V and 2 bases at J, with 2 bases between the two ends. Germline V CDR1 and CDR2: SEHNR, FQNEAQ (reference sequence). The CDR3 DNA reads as TGTGCCAGCAGCTTAATCACAGATACGCAGTATTTT. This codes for CASSLITDTQYF.

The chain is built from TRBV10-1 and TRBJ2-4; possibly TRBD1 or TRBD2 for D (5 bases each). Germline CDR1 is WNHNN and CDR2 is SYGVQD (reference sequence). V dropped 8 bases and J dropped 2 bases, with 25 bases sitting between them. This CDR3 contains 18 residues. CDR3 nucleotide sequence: TGCGCCAGCCTCGACACCGAGAGGGGTGGAATCTCCAAAAACATTCAGTACTTC. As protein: CASLDTERGGISKNIQYF.

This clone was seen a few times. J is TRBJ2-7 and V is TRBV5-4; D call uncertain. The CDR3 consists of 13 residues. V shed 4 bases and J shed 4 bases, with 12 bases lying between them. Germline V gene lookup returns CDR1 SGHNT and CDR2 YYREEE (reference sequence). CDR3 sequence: CASSPGPDYEQYF. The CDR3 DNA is TGTGCCAGCAGCCCCGGACCTGATTACGAGCAGTACTTC.

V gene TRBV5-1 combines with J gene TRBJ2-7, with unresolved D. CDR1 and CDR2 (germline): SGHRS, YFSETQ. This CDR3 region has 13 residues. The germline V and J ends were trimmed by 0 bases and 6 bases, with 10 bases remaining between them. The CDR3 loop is CASSLVPTVEQYF. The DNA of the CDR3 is TGCGCCAGCAGCTTGGTACCCACAGTCGAGCAGTACTTC.